These T cell receptor beta chains were read from a single sample in a study of lymphopenia after photon versus proton radiotherapy. The repertoire was sequenced with immunoSEQ multiplex PCR; TCRdb's copy has only in-frame clones and lacks some. The sample lists around 62,000 clones; 84% were seen once. The source material was peripheral blood, sampled from a patient treated with proton-based radiotherapy. The receptor source for this set is a man aged 60-69 years with pancreatic cancer. Both conserved end residues are part of each CDR3. Each record gives: V gene, D gene, clone size, J gene, CDR3 DNA, CDR3 protein. D genes are given only for firm matches. The size entry is marked missing in some rows and otherwise reads once, few, many or a size class.

v_gene: TRBV5-1; d_gene: NA; abundance: NA; j_gene: TRBJ1-2; CDR3nt: TGCGCCAGCAGCTCTACAGGGTCCACTAACTATGGCTACACCTTC; CDR3aa: CASSSTGSTNYGYTF
v_gene: TRBV19; d_gene: NA; abundance: NA; j_gene: TRBJ2-2; CDR3nt: TGTGCCAGTAGGACCCCCGGGACACTCAACACCGGGGAGCTGTTTTTT; CDR3aa: CASRTPGTLNTGELFF
v_gene: TRBV10-2; d_gene: NA; abundance: NA; j_gene: TRBJ2-2; CDR3nt: TGCGCCAGCAGTGTGGTAGCCGGAGCGAACACCGGGGAGCTGTTTTTT; CDR3aa: CASSVVAGANTGELFF
v_gene: TRBV11-2; d_gene: NA; abundance: NA; j_gene: TRBJ2-7; CDR3nt: TGTGCCAGCAGCTTAGGTGGGCACAACCGGGACGAGCAGTACTTC; CDR3aa: CASSLGGHNRDEQYF
v_gene: TRBV11-2; d_gene: NA; abundance: NA; j_gene: TRBJ1-1; CDR3nt: TGTGCCAGCAGCTTAGGGGGGCAAAGGACCACTGAAGCTTTCTTT; CDR3aa: CASSLGGQRTTEAFF
v_gene: TRBV6-6; d_gene: TRBD1; abundance: NA; j_gene: TRBJ2-3; CDR3nt: TGTGCCAGCAGGTACAGGGGAACAGATACGCAGTATTTT; CDR3aa: CASRYRGTDTQYF
v_gene: TRBV6-6; d_gene: TRBD2; abundance: NA; j_gene: TRBJ2-1; CDR3nt: TGTGCCAGCAGAGCGACCGGGACTAGCGCTCACAATGAGCAGTTCTTC; CDR3aa: CASRATGTSAHNEQFF
v_gene: TRBV6-1; d_gene: NA; abundance: NA; j_gene: TRBJ1-2; CDR3nt: TGTGCCAGCAGTGAAGCGCACCTGTATAACTATGGCTACACCTTC; CDR3aa: CASSEAHLYNYGYTF
v_gene: TRBV19; d_gene: NA; abundance: NA; j_gene: TRBJ2-4; CDR3nt: TGTGCCAGTAGACGGACCCCCAAAAACATTCAGTACTTC; CDR3aa: CASRRTPKNIQYF
v_gene: TRBV5-1; d_gene: NA; abundance: NA; j_gene: TRBJ1-1; CDR3nt: TGCGCCAGCAGCTTGGGACGGGGCACTGAAGCTTTCTTT; CDR3aa: CASSLGRGTEAFF
v_gene: TRBV28; d_gene: NA; abundance: NA; j_gene: TRBJ1-1; CDR3nt: TGTGCCAGCAGTTCCCTTACTCAGAACACTGAAGCTTTCTTT; CDR3aa: CASSSLTQNTEAFF
v_gene: TRBV11-3; d_gene: NA; abundance: NA; j_gene: TRBJ2-7; CDR3nt: TGTGCCAGCAGTTTCCGGAGCGCCTTAAATGAGGAGCAGTACTTC; CDR3aa: CASSFRSALNEEQYF
v_gene: TRBV29-1; d_gene: NA; abundance: once; j_gene: TRBJ1-1; CDR3nt: TGCAGCGTTGAAGGCAGGGACTACACTGAAGCTTTCTTT; CDR3aa: CSVEGRDYTEAFF
v_gene: TRBV29-1; d_gene: NA; abundance: NA; j_gene: TRBJ1-5; CDR3nt: TGCAGCGTTCTTATCTCGGGCAATCAGCCCCAGCATTTT; CDR3aa: CSVLISGNQPQHF
v_gene: TRBV28; d_gene: TRBD1; abundance: NA; j_gene: TRBJ1-1; CDR3nt: TGTGCCAGCAGCTATGGTTTACAGGGGGGGGGTACTGAAGCTTTCTTT; CDR3aa: CASSYGLQGGGTEAFF
v_gene: TRBV4-2; d_gene: NA; abundance: NA; j_gene: TRBJ2-7; CDR3nt: TGTGCCAGCAGCCAAGATCCTACAGCAGCCTACGAGCAGTACTTC; CDR3aa: CASSQDPTAAYEQYF
v_gene: TRBV7-2; d_gene: NA; abundance: NA; j_gene: TRBJ2-2; CDR3nt: TGTGCCAGCAGCCCTTTGGTCGCCGCGAACACCGGGGAGCTGTTTTTT; CDR3aa: CASSPLVAANTGELFF
v_gene: TRBV7-8; d_gene: NA; abundance: NA; j_gene: TRBJ1-5; CDR3nt: TGTGCCAGCAGCTTAGATCGGGCGACTCAGCCCCAGCATTTT; CDR3aa: CASSLDRATQPQHF
v_gene: TRBV4-3; d_gene: NA; abundance: NA; j_gene: TRBJ1-1; CDR3nt: TGCGCCAGCAGTGGACAGTGGAACACTGAAGCTTTCTTT; CDR3aa: CASSGQWNTEAFF
v_gene: TRBV30; d_gene: NA; abundance: few; j_gene: TRBJ2-6; CDR3nt: TGTGCCTGGAGTCCTTCGAGAAGGGCTGGGGCCAACGTCCTGACTTTC; CDR3aa: CAWSPSRRAGANVLTF
v_gene: TRBV7-9; d_gene: NA; abundance: NA; j_gene: TRBJ2-2; CDR3nt: TGTGCCAGCAGTTCGGGGCTACGGGGAGACGGGGAGCTGTTTTTT; CDR3aa: CASSSGLRGDGELFF
v_gene: TRBV4-3; d_gene: NA; abundance: NA; j_gene: TRBJ2-2; CDR3nt: TGCGCCAGCAGCCAAGCGGTGACGCCGGGTACGAACACCGGGGAGCTGTTTTTT; CDR3aa: CASSQAVTPGTNTGELFF
v_gene: TRBV29-1; d_gene: NA; abundance: NA; j_gene: TRBJ2-7; CDR3nt: TGCAGCGGGGTTAGCGGCTCCCCTGGCGAGCAGTACTTC; CDR3aa: CSGVSGSPGEQYF
v_gene: TRBV18; d_gene: TRBD2; abundance: once; j_gene: TRBJ2-2; CDR3nt: TGTGCCAGCTCACCCCAGGGACTAGCGGGAACTGCTAACGGGGAGCTGTTTTTT; CDR3aa: CASSPQGLAGTANGELFF
v_gene: TRBV5-1; d_gene: TRBD2; abundance: NA; j_gene: TRBJ2-1; CDR3nt: TGCGCCAGCAGCTTGGCAGGGCTAGCGGGCTTAAATGAGCAGTTCTTC; CDR3aa: CASSLAGLAGLNEQFF
v_gene: TRBV5-6; d_gene: TRBD2; abundance: NA; j_gene: TRBJ2-1; CDR3nt: TGTGCCAGCAGCTTGATTTATAGCGGGGCCTTGTACAATGAGCAGTTCTTC; CDR3aa: CASSLIYSGALYNEQFF
v_gene: TRBV7-2; d_gene: TRBD1; abundance: NA; j_gene: TRBJ2-3; CDR3nt: TGTGCCAGCAGCTTAGTGTCAGGACAGGTGTCTCATACGCAGTATTTT; CDR3aa: CASSLVSGQVSHTQYF
v_gene: TRBV7-3; d_gene: NA; abundance: NA; j_gene: TRBJ2-5; CDR3nt: TGTGCCAGCAGCCCCGGGACAGCGGGGGAAGAGACCCAGTACTTC; CDR3aa: CASSPGTAGEETQYF
v_gene: TRBV7-2; d_gene: NA; abundance: NA; j_gene: TRBJ2-1; CDR3nt: TGTGCCAGCAGCTTAGATAGTAGGCCAAACAATGAGCAGTTCTTC; CDR3aa: CASSLDSRPNNEQFF
v_gene: TRBV28; d_gene: NA; abundance: NA; j_gene: TRBJ1-1; CDR3nt: TGTGCCAGCAGTTTAGAGATGAGGGCTGAAGCTTTCTTT; CDR3aa: CASSLEMRAEAFF
v_gene: TRBV7-6; d_gene: NA; abundance: NA; j_gene: TRBJ1-5; CDR3nt: TGTGCCAGCAGCTTAGCTCCGGGAATCAATCAGCCCCAGCATTTT; CDR3aa: CASSLAPGINQPQHF
v_gene: TRBV20-1; d_gene: TRBD1; abundance: NA; j_gene: TRBJ1-1; CDR3nt: TGCAGTGCTAGGATGGACAGGGCACCTTTCTTT; CDR3aa: CSARMDRAPFF
v_gene: TRBV28; d_gene: NA; abundance: NA; j_gene: TRBJ2-1; CDR3nt: TGTGCCAGCAGTAACAGGATCTCCTACAATGAGCAGTTCTTC; CDR3aa: CASSNRISYNEQFF
v_gene: TRBV7-2; d_gene: NA; abundance: few; j_gene: TRBJ2-7; CDR3nt: TGTGCCAGCAACGAGACCCCTGCGGCACCCTTTCACGAGCAGTACTTC; CDR3aa: CASNETPAAPFHEQYF
v_gene: TRBV28; d_gene: TRBD2; abundance: NA; j_gene: TRBJ2-3; CDR3nt: TGTGCCAGCAGTCGTGGACTAGGGGATACGCAGTATTTT; CDR3aa: CASSRGLGDTQYF
v_gene: TRBV18; d_gene: NA; abundance: NA; j_gene: TRBJ2-5; CDR3nt: TGTGCCAGCTCAAAGTCGAGGGAGGAAGGGACCCAGTACTTC; CDR3aa: CASSKSREEGTQYF
v_gene: TRBV28; d_gene: NA; abundance: NA; j_gene: TRBJ1-5; CDR3nt: TGTGCCAGCAGTTGGCGGAGGGGTGGTCAGCCCCAGCATTTT; CDR3aa: CASSWRRGGQPQHF
v_gene: TRBV7-9; d_gene: TRBD2; abundance: NA; j_gene: TRBJ2-7; CDR3nt: TGTGCCAGCAGCAATAGCGGGACCGAGCAGTACTTC; CDR3aa: CASSNSGTEQYF
v_gene: TRBV2; d_gene: NA; abundance: NA; j_gene: TRBJ1-4; CDR3nt: TGTGCCAGCAGTCGAGAAAGTGAAAAACTGTTTTTT; CDR3aa: CASSRESEKLFF
v_gene: TRBV27; d_gene: NA; abundance: NA; j_gene: TRBJ2-7; CDR3nt: TGTGCCAGCAGTTTATCAAGGACTGGGCCCTACGAGCAGTACTTC; CDR3aa: CASSLSRTGPYEQYF
v_gene: TRBV19; d_gene: TRBD2; abundance: NA; j_gene: TRBJ2-7; CDR3nt: TGTGCCAGTAGTACCCACGGGACTAGCGGGAGGTCCTCCTACGAGCAGTACTTC; CDR3aa: CASSTHGTSGRSSYEQYF
v_gene: TRBV5-1; d_gene: NA; abundance: once; j_gene: TRBJ2-3; CDR3nt: TGCGCCAGCAGCTTGGTCGGGAGAGGGACAGATACGCAGTATTTT; CDR3aa: CASSLVGRGTDTQYF
v_gene: TRBV2; d_gene: NA; abundance: NA; j_gene: TRBJ1-1; CDR3nt: TGTGCCAGCAGTGAAGCGCTTCTAGGGGCGAACACTGAAGCTTTCTTT; CDR3aa: CASSEALLGANTEAFF
v_gene: TRBV6-5; d_gene: NA; abundance: NA; j_gene: TRBJ1-1; CDR3nt: TGTGCCAGCAGTTACACTGAAGCTTTCTTT; CDR3aa: CASSYTEAFF
v_gene: TRBV7-9; d_gene: NA; abundance: NA; j_gene: TRBJ2-2; CDR3nt: TGTGCCAGCTCCCGGGGGACTGACCGGGAGCTGTTTTTT; CDR3aa: CASSRGTDRELFF
v_gene: TRBV7-2; d_gene: NA; abundance: once; j_gene: TRBJ2-2; CDR3nt: TGTGCCAGCAGCTTAACGTCCGTCCGATCGGGAACCGGGGAGCTGTTTTTT; CDR3aa: CASSLTSVRSGTGELFF
v_gene: TRBV28; d_gene: NA; abundance: NA; j_gene: TRBJ1-5; CDR3nt: TGTGCCAGCAGTTTATCTGGGACGCATTACAATCAGCCCCAGCATTTT; CDR3aa: CASSLSGTHYNQPQHF
v_gene: TRBV14; d_gene: TRBD2; abundance: NA; j_gene: TRBJ2-7; CDR3nt: TGTGCCAGCAGCCAGGGACTAGCGGGATTCTACGAGCAGTACTTC; CDR3aa: CASSQGLAGFYEQYF
v_gene: TRBV29-1; d_gene: NA; abundance: NA; j_gene: TRBJ1-5; CDR3nt: TGCGGCGTCCACGGGGTGAGGTCAGGGCAAGTTCAGCCCCAGCATTTT; CDR3aa: CGVHGVRSGQVQPQHF
v_gene: TRBV27; d_gene: NA; abundance: NA; j_gene: TRBJ2-7; CDR3nt: TGTGCCAGCAGTTTCTCGGGTTACTCCTACGAGCAGTACTTC; CDR3aa: CASSFSGYSYEQYF
v_gene: TRBV19; d_gene: TRBD2; abundance: NA; j_gene: TRBJ2-7; CDR3nt: TGTGCCAGTAGTTTTCGGACTAGCGGGAGAGTAAACTACGAGCAGTACTTC; CDR3aa: CASSFRTSGRVNYEQYF
v_gene: TRBV9; d_gene: NA; abundance: NA; j_gene: TRBJ1-2; CDR3nt: TGTGCCAGCAGCACCCTAGACAGGCTGGGGGGCTACACCTTC; CDR3aa: CASSTLDRLGGYTF